One sample yielded the 17 T cell receptor beta chains listed below, sequenced in a study of cytomegalovirus exposure and HLA in healthy donors. Both 60 Vbeta primers and 13 Jbeta primers went into the PCR. Generated by immunoSEQ multiplex PCR, the TCRdb table keeps only in-frame clones and is missing some. The repertoire holds 65,000 to 85,000 clones, with just over 70% as singletons. The sequencing input was PBMCs. Every receptor here comes from a man aged 60 to 69 in good health and CMV-seropositive.

The V and J genes are TRBV11-3 and TRBJ2-7; 7 bases are a match to TRBD1. In germline, CDR1 is SGHNT, CDR2 YENEEA. With V trimmed by 5 bases and J by 3 bases, 10 bases remained unmatched. This CDR3 spans 15 amino acids. In nucleotides, the CDR3 is TGTGCCAGCAGCCCGAGAGGGGACAGTCGCTACGAGCAGTACTTC. This sequence encodes CASSPRGDSRYEQYF.

The chain joins TRBV5-4 to TRBJ2-7, with unresolved D. The ends were cut back, 4 bases at V and 3 bases at J, with 5 bases in the middle. Germline V gives CDR1 SGHNT, CDR2 YYREEE (reference sequence). There are 11 residues in the CDR3. The CDR3 DNA sequence: TGTGCCAGCAGCGGCGGCTACGAGCAGTACTTC. It specifies CASSGGYEQYF.

The genes are TRBV27 and TRBJ2-1; a possible D gene is TRBD1 (9 bases). The CDR3 sequence is 16 residues long. V dropped 10 bases and J dropped 7 bases, with 26 bases sitting between them. Germline V gene lookup returns CDR1 MNHEY and CDR2 SMNVEV (reference sequence). DNA for the CDR3: TGTGCCACTGGACAGGGGCGCGTTAGCGGGATAAATGAGCAGTTCTTC. Its translation: CATGQGRVSGINEQFF.

Turning to this clone: A read error may account for a junction end that differs from germline. V gene TRBV5-8 combines with J gene TRBJ2-5; the D gene is possibly TRBD2 (6 bases). The CDR3 is 14 amino acids. Germline CDR1 is SGHTS and CDR2 is YDEGEE. The CDR3 DNA sequence: TGTGCCGGCAGCTGGGAGGCCACCCAAGAGACCCAGTACTTC. It translates to CAGSWEATQETQYF.

V gene TRBV5-1 combines with J gene TRBJ2-2, with 10 bases matching TRBD2. V trimming: 4 bases; J trimming: 2 bases; junction bases outside the gene matches: 5. Germline lookup yields CDR1 SGHRS and CDR2 YFSETQ. The CDR3 covers 16 residues. The CDR3 DNA is TGCGCCAGCAGCCTGATAGCGGGAGGAAACACCGGGGAGCTGTTTTTT. It specifies CASSLIAGGNTGELFF.

V gene TRBV7-9 combines with J gene TRBJ2-7; 7 bases fit TRBD2. The V gene's germline CDR1 is SEHNR and CDR2 FQNEAQ (reference sequence). This CDR3 has 12 residues. V was pared by 3 bases and J by 5 bases, with 1 base of the junction left unmatched. CDR3: CASSLGGDEQYF. The CDR3 nucleotides are TGTGCCAGCAGCTTGGGGGGGGACGAGCAGTACTTC. Combining the CDR3 with reference TRBV7-9 and TRBJ2-7 gives the whole variable domain DTGVSQNPRHKITKRGQNVTFRCDPISEHNRLYWYRQTLGQGPEFLTYFQNEAQLEKSRLLSDRFSAERPKGSFSTLEIQRTEQGDSAMYLCASSLGGDEQYFGPGTRLTVT.

V usage is TRBV2 and J usage is TRBJ2-7; 12 positions agree with TRBD1. CDR3 length: 15 residues. Germline V gene data show CDR1 as SNHLY and CDR2 as FYNNEI. V shed 4 bases and J 5 bases; nucleotides not matched to a gene: 6. The CDR3 coding sequence is TGTGCCAGCAGTGGTCTGGGACAGGGGGCTAACGAGCAGTACTTC. It yields the protein CASSGLGQGANEQYF.

The chain couples TRBV6-5 to TRBJ2-2; D ambiguous. The length of the CDR3 is 14 residues. Trimming stripped 2 bases from V and 6 bases from J, with 10 bases between. CDR1 is MNHEY and CDR2 is SVGAGI in the germline V gene. CDR3 loop: CASSYTQAPGELFF. The DNA for the CDR3 is TGTGCCAGCAGTTACACTCAGGCACCCGGGGAGCTGTTTTTT.

J is TRBJ1-2 and V is TRBV11-2, with D possibly being TRBD1 (6 bases). Trimming took 5 bases from V and 3 from J, leaving 10 bases between them. Germline CDR1 SGHAT, CDR2 FQNNGV. The CDR3 length is 13 residues. The CDR3 DNA reads TGTGCCAGCAGCACCTCAGGGGACTATGGCTACACCTTC. Translated, it gives CASSTSGDYGYTF.

There are a few counts of this clone. V usage is TRBV7-6 and J usage is TRBJ1-2; D gene uncertain. The germline CDR1 and CDR2 sequences are SGHVS and FNYEAQ. The ends were cut back, 1 base at V and 6 bases at J, with 12 bases in the middle. This CDR3 is 14 amino acids long. As DNA, the CDR3 is TGTGCCAGCAGCTTAGACAGCTCCGCTCATGGCTACACCTTC. Translation: CASSLDSSAHGYTF.

The chain carries TRBV10-3 and TRBJ2-3, with 14 bases matching TRBD2. V was clipped by 5 bases and J by 5 bases; unmatched bases: 3. CDR3 length: 15 residues. Germline V gives CDR1 ENHRY, CDR2 SYGVKD. The CDR3 region has the DNA TGTGCCATCAGTACAGGACTAGCGGGAGGAGATACGCAGTATTTT. This codes for CAISTGLAGGDTQYF.

This clone showed up just once. The chain links TRBV6-6 to TRBJ2-7; D call uncertain. Germline CDR1 MNHNY, CDR2 SVGAGI (reference sequence). V was shortened by 0 bases and J by 3 bases, with 6 bases between the two germline ends. The CDR3 loop spans 13 amino acids. CDR3 bases: TGTGCCAGCAGTTACTCGACAATCTACGAGCAGTACTTC. It yields the protein CASSYSTIYEQYF.

The chain is built from TRBV6-6 and TRBJ1-2; D is unclear. The germline V and J ends were trimmed by 4 bases and 0 bases, with 9 bases remaining between them. This CDR3 is built from 14 residues. Germline V lookup: CDR1 MNHNY, CDR2 SVGAGI (reference sequence). The CDR3 spells CASSSAGTNYGYTF. The CDR3 coding sequence is TGTGCCAGCAGTTCCGCGGGGACTAACTATGGCTACACCTTC.

The chain uses TRBV28 and TRBJ1-2, with D unresolved. The CDR3 length is 13 residues. The germline V and J ends were trimmed by 1 base and 8 bases, with 11 bases remaining between them. Germline V gene sequence: CDR1 MDHEN, CDR2 SYDVKM. CDR3 region: CASSLYREGGYTF. Here the CDR3 DNA reads TGTGCCAGCAGTTTATACCGGGAGGGAGGCTACACCTTC.

This sequence joins TRBV4-1 and TRBJ2-5, with D tentatively TRBD2 (6 bases). The end of the DNA is better explained by TRBJ2-7, so the J call may be wrong. Per the germline V gene, CDR1 is MGHRA and CDR2 is YSYEKL. The CDR3 has 15 amino acids. This chain's CDR3 is CASSQEWRGAYEQYF. The DNA for the CDR3 is TGCGCCAGCAGCCAAGAATGGAGGGGTGCCTACGAGCAGTACTTC.

Only one count was recorded for this clone. J is TRBJ2-2 and V is TRBV18; 10 bases agree with TRBD1. CDR1 KGHSH and CDR2 LQKENI come from the germline V gene. The CDR3 is made up of 16 amino acids. V was pared by 3 bases and J by 7 bases, with 8 bases of the junction left unmatched. CDR3 DNA sequence: TGTGCCAGCTCACCGCGTCGACAGGGGGCGAACGGGGAGCTGTTTTTT. As protein: CASSPRRQGANGELFF.

The gene calls are TRBV7-9 and TRBJ1-2; D unresolved. Trimming removed 2 bases at V and 8 bases at J, with 15 bases between. The CDR3 has 14 amino acids. CDR1 SEHNR and CDR2 FQNEAQ come from the germline V gene (reference sequence). The CDR3 loop reads CASSLRAQAHGYTF. The CDR3 coding sequence is TGTGCCAGCAGCTTACGAGCCCAGGCTCACGGCTACACCTTC.